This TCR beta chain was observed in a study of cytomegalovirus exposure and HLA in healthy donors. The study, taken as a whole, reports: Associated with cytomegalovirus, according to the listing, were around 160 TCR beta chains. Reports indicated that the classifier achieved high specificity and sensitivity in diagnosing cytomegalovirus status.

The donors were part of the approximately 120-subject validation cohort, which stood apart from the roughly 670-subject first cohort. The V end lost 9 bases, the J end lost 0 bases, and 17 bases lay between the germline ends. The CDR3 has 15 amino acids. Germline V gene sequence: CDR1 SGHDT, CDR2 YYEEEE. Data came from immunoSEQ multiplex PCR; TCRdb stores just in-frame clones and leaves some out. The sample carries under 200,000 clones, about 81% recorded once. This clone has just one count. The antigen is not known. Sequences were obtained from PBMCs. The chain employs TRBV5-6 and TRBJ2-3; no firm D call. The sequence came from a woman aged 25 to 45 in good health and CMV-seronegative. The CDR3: CATRKLGSSTDTQYF. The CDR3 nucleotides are TGTGCCACTAGGAAACTCGGCTCTAGCACAGATACGCAGTATTTT. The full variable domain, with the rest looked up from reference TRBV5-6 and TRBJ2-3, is DAGVTQSPTHLIKTRGQQVTLRCSPKSGHDTVSWYQQALGQGPQFIFQYYEEEERQRGNFPDRFSGHQFPNYSSELNVNALLLGDSALYLCATRKLGSSTDTQYFGPGTRLTVL.